This T cell receptor beta chain appears in the sequencing data of a study of regulatory T cells in long-lasting Graves disease listed by TCRdb under 2021. About the study as a whole: Patients with newly diagnosed Graves' disease had been on antithyroid drugs for under 3 months. Peripheral blood TCR sequencing and RNA sequencing compared persistent Graves' disease patients with newly diagnosed Graves' disease patients. The study took place in China and was registered as a clinical trial. A total of roughly 35 samples underwent TCR sequencing, from around 13 patients with persistent Graves' disease and some 20 patients with newly diagnosed Graves' disease.

Read against the paper, the sample's time point label means: newly diagnosed GD, antithyroid drugs for less than 3 months. For both TCR sequencing and RNA sequencing, RNA was extracted from PBMCs using TRIzol. The diagnosis of Graves' disease followed American Thyroid Association guidelines. Patients for the study were recruited at an endocrinology department in Xi'an, China. Each patient gave approximately 10 milliliters of peripheral blood, collected in an EDTA anticoagulant tube. Ficoll Paque Plus density gradient separation was used to isolate PBMCs, and no further T cell sorting was done. An Agilent 2100 Bioanalyzer and agarose gel were used to check RNA quality, while a NanoDrop 2000 measured RNA concentration. Beyond this particular receptor, the publication reports: A larger number of public clonotypes was shared among persistent patients (approximately 3,000) than among newly diagnosed patients (around 970). Compared with newly diagnosed patients, persistent Graves' disease patients had lower TCR Shannon entropy and fewer highly expanded clones, which suggests clonal expansion. TRBV28, TRBJ1-2 and TRBJ2-5 were preferentially used in persistent disease, while TRBV20-1 and TRBJ2-1 were favored in newly diagnosed disease. Because the primary lesion, thyroid tissue, could not be accessed, the study looked at peripheral blood alone. As a limitation, the authors acknowledged that the small sample size may reduce accuracy. Only the TCR beta chain was sequenced and analyzed.

Library preparation was by multiplex PCR. Instrument on record: Illumina HiSeq 4000. CDR3 regions were amplified by Arm-PCR with iRepertoire HTBI primers to construct TCR beta libraries. Gel purification was performed on PCR products prior to sequencing. For the original study's pipeline: A total of some 65 TRBV and some 15 TRBJ segments were identified across samples and were used for gene usage analysis of CDR3 amino acid clonotypes. Filtered high-quality paired reads were merged into contigs using COPE and FqMerger. BLAST was used to align contigs to the IMGT TRBV, TRBD and TRBJ reference genes, and CDR3 was defined following IMGT. Any clonotype with a frequency above 0.1% was classified as a highly expanded clone. Shannon entropy was used to measure repertoire diversity, and the Gini coefficient was used to measure V-J evenness. A clonotype was considered public if more than one individual shared it. TCRdb reanalyzed the raw reads on its own, using fastp at Q25 for trimming and MiXCR for clone calling, and kept in-frame beta chains. For every CDR3 protein sequence, its rows merge into one entry that carries the most common genes and DNA. The V and J calls come from TCRdb's annotation, not from the publication. The sample table contains hundreds of thousands of distinct CDR3 sequences; only one count was recorded for 15% to 20% of them. The top ten clonotypes cover about 12% of the sample.

The CDR3 holds 18 amino acids from the cysteine to the phenylalanine. The retained sequence is limited to the CDR3, 54 bases, with the frame set at the first base. At the junction V is shortened by 2 bases and J by 6 bases; bases outside the gene matches: 15. Via the germline V gene (reference sequence), CDR1 is DFQATT and CDR2 SNEGSKA. On this clonotype itself: The specificity of this receptor is unknown. No much larger clone is present one base from it, and per-base qualities are unavailable.

A further study also used this sample, focusing on T cells in Graves' hyperthyroidism and ophthalmopathy. As that second study puts it: Graves' hyperthyroidism was defined as stable when no progression to ophthalmopathy occurred over 18 months of follow-up. Hyperthyroidism patients were newly diagnosed, had a disease duration of under 2 months, and were aged 18 to 65 years. Any patient with an uncontrolled infection, another autoimmune disease, pregnancy or lactation was excluded. Diagnoses were established on the basis of clinical symptoms, serum thyroxine and TRAb, thyroid ultrasound, and orbital computed tomography. For the first round of RT-PCR on the TCR CDR3, the HTBI primer set was used together with the Qiagen OneStep RT-PCR kit. Most expanded thyroid clonotypes (frequency above 0.001) were also found in blood, which suggests that blood repertoires may mirror thyroid immune responses. Ophthalmopathy was separated from stable hyperthyroidism by a 13 V-J signature model, with approximately 90% sensitivity and about 84% specificity obtained in cross-validation and 80%/75% obtained in testing. In validation, the model predicted progression to ophthalmopathy with approximately 71% sensitivity and 72% to 85% specificity, a median of about 6.7 months before onset. To identify TCR V-J signatures that set the groups apart, the researchers used a discovery cohort of about a hundred patients, made up of 43 with Graves' ophthalmopathy and about 55 with stable Graves' hyperthyroidism. An independent validation cohort of around 19 hyperthyroidism patients and roughly 16 patients who later progressed to ophthalmopathy tested prospective prediction of ophthalmopathy. For training and testing, the roughly 93 patients in the discovery cohort were randomly divided in a 7:3 ratio. In addition, the study compared T-cell repertoires in thyroid tissue and in blood from six Graves' hyperthyroidism patients. Following sampling, methimazole starting at 30 mg daily was given to hyperthyroidism patients, and high-dose intravenous methylprednisolone was given to ophthalmopathy patients. A second multiplex PCR round built the libraries, followed by size selection and purification. Sequencing of the libraries was done on an Illumina HiSeq2000 using paired-end 100 bp reads. SOAPnuke was used to process the raw data, with reads discarded if the reads contained adapters or uncalled bases, had a mean Phred below 15, or lacked an exact constant-primer or identifier match. COPE v1.2.5 was used to merge high-quality paired reads, and clonotypes were defined as unique nucleotide sequences. MiTCR v1.1 was used to align the clonotypes against IMGT TRBV, TRBD and TRBJ reference segments. Only V-J combinations with frequency above 0.0001, covering 99% to 99.2% of repertoires, were analysed. The TCS score was defined as F50 (clonal expansion) divided by E x V (chaos), with BLOSUM62-based TCRdist calculated between CDR3 peptides within each V-J. Welch's t-statistics and random forest reduced fewer than 550 V-J features to 13, which were used in a naive Bayes classifier (R e1071). No statistical method was used to set the sample size in advance, and investigators knew the group allocation. TCR Vbeta CDR3 sequencing of approximately 140 peripheral blood samples (under 45 ophthalmopathy, 75 hyperthyroidism and around 17 progressor patients) is reported in the paper.

The TCR sequence derives from a man between 18 and 35 years old with Graves disease. Donor details come from another sample of the same person, matched by shared clones. The chain links TRBV20-1 with TRBJ2-1; 11 of the junction bases match TRBD2. The sequencing here drew on peripheral blood mononuclear cells (PBMCs), taken at new diagnosis, from a patient treated with antithyroid drugs. The bases read TGCAGTGCTAGATCCGGGACTAGCGGCCGGCCCGGCCTCAATGAGCAGTTCTTC. It is translated as CSARSGTSGRPGLNEQFF.